This is a list of T cell receptor beta chains from one sample in a study of tumor and adjacent non-tumor tissue in lung cancer. MiXCR, applied by TCRdb to the multiplex PCR reads, yields one record per CDR3 protein. The sample yields fewer than 55,000 distinct CDR3 sequences, more than 60% seen once. Sequenced: distant non-tumor lung tissue. The receptors stem from a woman aged 35 to 49 with non-small cell lung cancer. Both conserved end residues are part of each CDR3. Rows may omit the clone size; those that give it use once, few, many or a size class.

clone_size: NA
v_call: TRBV6-2/TRBV6-3
cdr3_aa: CASSYSIVRGWHQTQYF

clone_size: many
v_call: TRBV12-3/TRBV12-4
cdr3_aa: CASRPGLKPGELFF

clone_size: NA
v_call: TRBV5-4
cdr3_aa: CASSLFTGSNYGYTF

clone_size: NA
v_call: TRBV5-6
cdr3_aa: CASGRDRGDGYTF

clone_size: many
v_call: TRBV29-1
cdr3_aa: CSVELAGVGVWSYNEQFF

clone_size: few
v_call: TRBV18
cdr3_aa: CASSPDGQKNQPQHF

clone_size: NA
v_call: TRBV11-1
cdr3_aa: CASSPGSMVPVLTGELFF

clone_size: few
v_call: TRBV24-1
cdr3_aa: CATSRINEQFF

clone_size: many
v_call: TRBV30
cdr3_aa: CAWSLGETQYF

clone_size: NA
v_call: TRBV11-2
cdr3_aa: CASSLGPLAGGNEQFF

clone_size: NA
v_call: TRBV6-5
cdr3_aa: CATLKLGGNNEQFF

clone_size: few
v_call: TRBV29-1
cdr3_aa: CSVRGGLGAFF

clone_size: many
v_call: TRBV14
cdr3_aa: CASSPGQNTEAFF

clone_size: many
v_call: TRBV7-9
cdr3_aa: CASSSWTTSYGYTF

clone_size: medium-sized
v_call: TRBV11-2
cdr3_aa: CASTISAGRETQYF

clone_size: NA
v_call: TRBV13
cdr3_aa: CASSGSEGATSEQYF

clone_size: NA
v_call: TRBV4-2
cdr3_aa: CAISQSWAGEQYF

clone_size: many
v_call: TRBV7-9
cdr3_aa: CASSLRGNGNTIYF

clone_size: NA
v_call: TRBV11-2
cdr3_aa: CASSLAPHTGEPFF

clone_size: NA
v_call: TRBV7-8
cdr3_aa: CASSRRGAYGNQPQHF

clone_size: few
v_call: TRBV7-9
cdr3_aa: CASIHREETQYF

clone_size: NA
v_call: TRBV9
cdr3_aa: CASSVDGSGGDTQYF

clone_size: NA
v_call: TRBV24-1
cdr3_aa: CAHRDETQYF

clone_size: NA
v_call: TRBV25-1
cdr3_aa: CASSECGTGGNLSPLHF

clone_size: NA
v_call: TRBV6-6
cdr3_aa: CAIKRLQGSSNQPQHF

clone_size: many
v_call: TRBV5-1
cdr3_aa: CASSLERRHNEQFF

clone_size: NA
v_call: TRBV10-3
cdr3_aa: CAISLSPYNGQFF

clone_size: few
v_call: TRBV5-1
cdr3_aa: CASSMDRVQETQYF

clone_size: few
v_call: TRBV20-1
cdr3_aa: CSASPFRQGGGEQYF

clone_size: NA
v_call: TRBV29-1
cdr3_aa: CSVPTYTEQFF

clone_size: once
v_call: TRBV5-1
cdr3_aa: CASCYRGPEETQYF

clone_size: NA
v_call: TRBV6-5
cdr3_aa: CASSYSSGKGELFF

clone_size: NA
v_call: TRBV7-9
cdr3_aa: CAAAKGGGNTEAFF

clone_size: NA
v_call: TRBV5-6
cdr3_aa: CACLGTSGGQNYNEQFF

clone_size: NA
v_call: TRBV29-1
cdr3_aa: CSVVDYRETQYF

clone_size: NA
v_call: TRBV6-5
cdr3_aa: CASSYGVRGQEKLLF

clone_size: medium-sized
v_call: TRBV11-2
cdr3_aa: CASRPHGSSGNTIYF

clone_size: many
v_call: TRBV20-1
cdr3_aa: CSADDGKETQYF

clone_size: NA
v_call: TRBV10-3
cdr3_aa: CATSYDRDLDTGVLFF

clone_size: many
v_call: TRBV6-2/TRBV6-3
cdr3_aa: CASSYRGEVSRQFF

clone_size: NA
v_call: TRBV20-1
cdr3_aa: CSTIPGSFYEQYF

clone_size: NA
v_call: TRBV5-6
cdr3_aa: CASSSRLAGDYDQYF

clone_size: NA
v_call: TRBV6-6
cdr3_aa: CAGSTGTPGNGYTF

clone_size: NA
v_call: TRBV11-2
cdr3_aa: CVSSLGVGGNQHQHF